One sample yielded the 18 T cell receptor beta chains listed below, sequenced in a study of identical twins. TCRdb analysed the 5' RACE reads with MiXCR anew, one entry per CDR3 protein. This sample carries 550,000 to 700,000 distinct CDR3 sequences, 9.6% of them seen once, and the ten largest clones take roughly 3%. These sequences were also reported in another study, on yellow fever vaccine responses in identical twins.

The specimen sequenced was PBMCs. These receptor sequences come from a woman younger than 30 in good health.

This clonotype was found a few times. The chain joins TRBV24-1 to TRBJ2-1, with 11 nucleotides matching TRBD1. The CDR3 has 15 amino acids. CDR1 is KGHDR, CDR2 SFDVKD, per germline. The junction had 0 bases not matched to a gene; V was cut back by 0 bases and J by 6 bases. Here the CDR3 reads CATSDLGQGANEQFF. The CDR3 nucleotides read TGTGCCACCAGTGATTTGGGACAGGGGGCCAATGAGCAGTTCTTC.

The chain uses TRBV12-5 and TRBJ2-2; maybe TRBD1 (7 bases). Trimming removed 7 bases from V and 5 bases from J, with 17 bases in between. The CDR3 has 15 residues. Germline V gene lookup returns CDR1 LGHNT and CDR2 FRNRAP. This CDR3 is CASAGQEGATGELFF. DNA for the CDR3: TGTGCTAGTGCCGGTCAGGAGGGGGCTACCGGGGAGCTGTTTTTT.

The chain is built from TRBV7-6 and TRBJ2-1; 10 positions agree with TRBD1. Germline trimming cut 2 bases from V and 8 bases from J; bases unmatched to any gene: 6. The germline V gene encodes CDR1 SGHVS and CDR2 FNYEAQ. The CDR3 has 15 amino acids. In DNA form, the CDR3 reads TGTGCCAGCAGCTTATCCGGGACAGGGGTGGATGAGCAGTTCTTC. It specifies CASSLSGTGVDEQFF. Together with reference TRBV7-6 and TRBJ2-1, the CDR3 gives the full variable domain: GAGVSQSPRYKVTKRGQDVALRCDPISGHVSLYWYRQALGQGPEFLTYFNYEAQQDKSGLPNDRFSAERPEGSISTLTIQRTEQRDSAMYRCASSLSGTGVDEQFFGPGTRLTVL.

This clonotype has more than one count but fewer than ten. This sequence joins TRBV9 and TRBJ2-7; D is uncertain. V shed 3 bases and J shed 2 bases, with 15 bases lying between them. The CDR3 extends over 15 amino acids. Germline lookup yields CDR1 SGDLS and CDR2 YYNGEE. CDR3 region: CASSARWQVPYEQYF. In DNA, the CDR3 is TGTGCCAGCAGCGCGCGCTGGCAGGTCCCCTACGAGCAGTACTTC.

This clonotype was picked up many times. The genes are TRBV7-9 and TRBJ2-6; D call uncertain. Germline assignment: CDR1 SEHNR and CDR2 FQNEAQ (reference sequence). This CDR3 is 14 amino acids long. The V and J ends lost 2 bases and 4 bases respectively, with 6 bases between them. CDR3 DNA sequence: TGTGCCAGCAGCTTAACGGGCGGGGCCAACGTCCTGACTTTC. This encodes CASSLTGGANVLTF.

This clonotype was counted only a few times. The J gene is TRBJ2-5, the V gene TRBV10-3; 9 positions match TRBD2. The V segment lost 5 bases and the J segment 2 bases; nucleotides outside the gene matches: 3. CDR1 and CDR2 from the germline V gene are ENHRY and SYGVKD. The CDR3 is 14 residues long. CDR3 in amino acids: CAISRLADQETQYF. In DNA, the CDR3 is TGTGCCATCAGTCGACTAGCGGATCAAGAGACCCAGTACTTC.

This clonotype was picked up many times. This chain joins TRBV12-3 or TRBV12-4 and TRBJ2-1, with 10 positions matching TRBD1. The CDR3 contains 15 residues. J was trimmed by 9 bases and V by 5 bases; bases with no gene match: 10. CDR3 protein: CASSTLPGQGFEQFF. CDR3 bases: TGTGCCAGCAGTACCCTCCCGGGACAGGGGTTTGAGCAGTTCTTC.

In its sample, this clonotype was seen many times. The V call is TRBV5-5, the J call TRBJ2-3, with D unresolved. Germline CDR1 reads SGHKS; CDR2 reads YYEKEE (reference sequence). V lost 4 bases, J lost 2 bases, and 8 bases lay in between. This CDR3 has 13 residues. The CDR3 spells CASSRKHTDTQYF. The CDR3 bases are TGTGCCAGCAGCCGAAAACACACAGATACGCAGTATTTT.

This clonotype was seen more than once but under ten times. The chain employs TRBV20-1 and TRBJ2-2; possibly TRBD1 or TRBD2 for D (5 bases each). Between the trimmed V and J ends, which lost 6 bases and 6 bases, there was a span of 14 bases. This CDR3 spans 13 amino acids. The germline CDR1 and CDR2 sequences are DFQATT and SNEGSKA (reference sequence). CDR3 sequence reads: CSASGRDPGELFF. The CDR3 coding sequence is TGCAGTGCGAGCGGTCGGGACCCCGGGGAGCTGTTTTTT.

Here the CDR3 reads CASSEVLSGQDTQYF. In nucleotides, the CDR3 is TGTGCCAGCAGTGAAGTGCTTAGCGGGCAAGATACGCAGTATTTT. This chain joins TRBV2 and TRBJ2-3, with 7 nucleotides matching TRBD2. J lost 5 bases, V lost 1 base, and 6 bases had no gene match. CDR3 size: 15 residues. Germline V gene data show CDR1 as SNHLY and CDR2 as FYNNEI.

This clonotype was recorded many times. The CDR3 reads CASSQEEYRSLGTGELFF. DNA of the CDR3: TGTGCCAGCAGCCAAGAGGAATATAGATCCCTTGGGACCGGGGAGCTGTTTTTT. The J gene is TRBJ2-2, the V gene TRBV4-2; D unresolved. Trimming removed 0 bases from V and 5 bases from J, with 19 bases in between. There are 18 residues in the CDR3. The germline CDR1 and CDR2 sequences are LGHNA and YNFKEQ.

This chain links TRBV2 with TRBJ2-1; D unresolved. Germline CDR1 and CDR2: SNHLY and FYNNEI. The CDR3 length is 13 residues. The ends were cut back, 7 bases at V and 10 bases at J, with 17 bases in the middle. CDR3 region: CASKWNWDDEQFF. DNA of the CDR3: TGTGCCAGCAAGTGGAATTGGGATGACGAGCAGTTCTTC.

This clonotype was detected ten times or more. This chain uses TRBV12-3 or TRBV12-4 with TRBJ2-5, with D perhaps matching TRBD1 (6 bases). There are 14 residues in the CDR3. Trimming removed 6 bases at V and 2 bases at J, with 13 bases between. The CDR3 protein is CASSSGHSQETQYF. CDR3 in DNA: TGTGCCAGCAGCTCGGGACATTCACAAGAGACCCAGTACTTC.

The chain carries TRBV10-3 and TRBJ2-7, with D perhaps matching TRBD1 (6 bases). The CDR3 totals 14 residues. Trimming cost V 4 bases and J 3 bases, with 13 bases left between them. Germline V lookup: CDR1 ENHRY, CDR2 SYGVKD. The CDR3 reads CAISGQAGLYEQYF. CDR3 coding DNA: TGTGCCATCAGTGGACAGGCCGGTCTCTACGAGCAGTACTTC.

V and J are TRBV29-1 and TRBJ1-2; no clear D. CDR1 and CDR2 from the germline V gene are SQVTM and ANQGSEA. The CDR3 sequence is 13 residues long. Trimming took off 3 bases at V and 2 bases at J, with 10 bases between the two ends. Here the CDR3 DNA reads TGCAGCGTTGATTTAGGCAGCAACTATGGCTACACCTTC. This codes for CSVDLGSNYGYTF. The full variable domain, rest sourced from reference TRBV29-1 and TRBJ1-2, is SAVISQKPSRDICQRGTSLTIQCQVDSQVTMMFWYRQQPGQSLTLIATANQGSEATYESGFVIDKFPISRPNLTFSTLTVSNMSPEDSSIYLCSVDLGSNYGYTFGSGTRLTVV.

This clonotype was counted many times. The V and J genes are TRBV6-2 or TRBV6-3 and TRBJ2-1, with D possibly matching TRBD2 (5 bases). Per germline, CDR1 MNHEY and CDR2 SVGEGT. The ends were cut back, 0 bases at V and 7 bases at J, with 10 bases in the middle. The CDR3 extends over 14 amino acids. The CDR3 nucleotides read TGTGCCAGCAGTTACTCGACTATAGGGAATGAGCAGTTCTTC. Translation: CASSYSTIGNEQFF.

CDR3 sequence reads: CASSQDLLATGELFF. CDR3 nucleotides: TGCGCCAGCAGCCAAGATTTGCTAGCTACCGGGGAGCTGTTTTTT. This chain links TRBV4-3 with TRBJ2-2; TRBD2 might be the D (5 bases). The CDR3 is made up of 15 amino acids. Germline CDR1 is LGHNA and CDR2 is YSLEER. Deletions cut 0 bases from V and 5 bases from J, with 10 bases between.

The V call is TRBV6-2 or TRBV6-3, the J call TRBJ2-2, with D unclear. Trimming removed 7 bases from V and 4 bases from J, with 13 bases in between. This CDR3 region has 14 residues. CDR1 is MNHEY, CDR2 SVGEGT, per germline. CDR3 loop: CASTYRAGTGELFF. In DNA form, the CDR3 reads TGTGCCAGCACCTATCGGGCCGGCACCGGGGAGCTGTTTTTT.